This T cell receptor beta chain comes out of a study of T cells in Graves' hyperthyroidism and ophthalmopathy. Overall study results and limits: Most thyroid clonotypes expanded above 0.001 appeared in blood too. Ophthalmopathy got predicted by the model a median 6.5 months before its onset.

Template material for amplifying TCR beta CDR3 regions consisted of RNA transcripts. Primed by the HTBI set, a first-round RT-PCR was run on the TCR CDR3. In TCRdb, the multiplex PCR reads were re-called with MiXCR into one record per CDR3 protein. The profile shows approximately 490,000 distinct CDR3 sequences, under 25% of them singletons. The source of the PBMCs was around 10 ml of fresh peripheral blood. The length of the CDR3 is 11 residues. Germline CDR1 is SNHLY and CDR2 is FYNNEI. The V and J ends lost 7 bases and 11 bases respectively, with 13 bases between them. Ten or more counts support this clonotype. The antigen is unknown.

The rearrangement uses TRBV2 and TRBJ2-3; no firm D call. The TCR originated in a woman aged 65 to 85 with Graves' ophthalmopathy. Sequenced sample: blood. The chain's CDR3 is CASTRAIEQYF. The CDR3 DNA reads TGTGCCAGCACCCGAGCTATCGAGCAGTATTTT.